One and the same sample provided the 6 T cell receptor beta chains below, sequenced in a study of high-grade serous ovarian cancer treatment subgroups. Tumor samples were obtained before definitive surgery or chemotherapy. Libraries were prepared by immunoSEQ multiplex PCR; TCRdb keeps only in-frame clonotypes and omits some of them. This repertoire shows 1,500 or so clones, roughly 69% found once; its top ten account for about 24%. Sequenced: tumor tissue. These TCRs come from a human donor with high-grade serous ovarian cancer.

The V and J genes are TRBV15 and TRBJ2-7; perhaps TRBD2 as D (6 bases). The V gene's germline CDR1 is LNHNV and CDR2 YYDKDF (reference sequence). The CDR3 runs 14 residues. The germline V and J ends were trimmed by 2 bases and 2 bases, with 10 bases remaining between them. The CDR3 protein is CATSRLGLPYEQYF. The CDR3 region has the DNA TGTGCCACCAGCAGATTGGGACTGCCCTACGAGCAGTACTTC. The variable domain in full, with the rest retrieved from reference TRBV15 and TRBJ2-7, is DAMVIQNPRYQVTQFGKPVTLSCSQTLNHNVMYWYQQKSSQAPKLLFHYYDKDFNNEADTPDNFQSRRPNTSFCFLDIRSPGLGDTAMYLCATSRLGLPYEQYFGPGTRLTVT.

The chain recombines TRBV19 with TRBJ2-6; a weak D match, TRBD1 (5 bases). Germline V gene lookup returns CDR1 LNHDA and CDR2 SQIVND (reference sequence). Between the trimmed V and J ends, which lost 0 bases and 0 bases, there was a span of 12 bases. This CDR3 comprises 18 residues. The CDR3 is CASSIDTGRSSGANVLTF. DNA for the CDR3: TGTGCCAGTAGTATAGACACAGGTCGCAGCTCTGGGGCCAACGTCCTGACTTTC.

In its sample, this clone is large. The chain joins TRBV19 to TRBJ2-6, with D possibly matching TRBD1 (5 bases). The CDR3 is 15 residues long. Trimming left V 5 bases short and J 4 bases short, with 12 bases between. The germline CDR1 and CDR2 sequences are LNHDA and SQIVND (reference sequence). CDR3 region: CASSFRVEGANVLTF. The CDR3 DNA reads TGTGCCAGTAGTTTCAGGGTAGAAGGGGCCAACGTCCTGACTTTC.

The rearrangement joins TRBV6-5 to TRBJ2-6; 8 bases align to TRBD2. This CDR3 is 15 amino acids long. Germline lookup yields CDR1 MNHEY and CDR2 SVGAGI. Trimming at V came to 9 bases and at J to 3 bases, leaving 7 bases not matched to a gene. The CDR3 DNA sequence: TGTGCCAGTCAGCGGGGGTTGAATGGGGCCAACGTCCTGACTTTC. It encodes CASQRGLNGANVLTF.

This rearrangement joins TRBV7-9 to TRBJ2-3; 11 positions match TRBD2. The CDR3 sequence is 16 residues long. The V gene end was trimmed by 1 base and the J gene end by 5 bases; junction bases not matched to a gene: 5. Per germline, CDR1 SEHNR and CDR2 FQNEAQ (reference sequence). CDR3 sequence reads: CASSLGLAGSVDTQYF. In DNA, the CDR3 is TGTGCCAGCAGCTTAGGACTAGCGGGATCCGTAGATACGCAGTATTTT.

The sample holds a few counts of this clone. The genes are TRBV20-1 and TRBJ2-7; D is ambiguous. V was clipped by 4 bases and J by 1 base, with 5 bases between them. The CDR3 totals 11 residues. The V gene's germline CDR1 is DFQATT and CDR2 SNEGSKA (reference sequence). The CDR3 coding sequence is TGCAGTGCTATCAGTTCCTACGAGCAGTACTTC. It specifies CSAISSYEQYF.